This T cell receptor beta chain comes out of a study of blood T cell repertoires in COVID-19. Some clones are missing from TCRdb's copy, which holds only in-frame ones; the method was immunoSEQ multiplex PCR. Counted here are about 150,000 clones, 70% to 80% occurring once; the ten biggest clones make up under 20%. In germline, CDR1 is SEHNR, CDR2 FQNEAQ (reference sequence). The length of the CDR3 is 16 residues. Trimming stripped 5 bases from V and 0 bases from J, with 13 bases between. This chain links TRBV7-9 with TRBJ1-4, with D maybe TRBD1 (5 bases). This receptor was identified in a woman in her 70s in a cohort exposed to, infected with or recovered from COVID-19 (not recorded which). Source material: PBMCs or T cells enriched from blood (not recorded which). The CDR3 reads CASSRDLATTNEKLFF. The CDR3 DNA follows: TGTGCCAGCAGCAGGGACTTAGCCACAACTAATGAAAAACTGTTTTTT.